This record looks at one TCR beta chain sequence and its context. This record comes from a study of blood T cell repertoires in COVID-19. The wider study: Italy, Spain and the United States were the sources of the convalescent and acute COVID-19 samples. T cells, B-cell-depleted T cells, or PBMCs provided the cDNA or gDNA that served as material.

V lost 8 bases, J lost 9 bases, and 19 bases lay in between. The CDR3 spans 13 residues. Germline CDR1 and CDR2: LGHNT and FRNRAP. Original analysis: Quantification of nucleated cells was approximated via reference gene primer amplification. The repertoire was sequenced with immunoSEQ multiplex PCR; TCRdb's copy has only in-frame clones and lacks some. V and J calls and clone size are given by that table; D and trimming were obtained from the DNA. The data hold more than 100,000 clones, with around 88% observed a single time. Sequences were obtained from peripheral blood. This chain joins TRBV12-5 and TRBJ2-5; a weak D match, TRBD2 (5 bases). This receptor was identified in a man in his fifties with active or convalescent COVID-19. CDR3 nucleotides: TGTGCTAGTTCCTCGCGGGCCCTAGGGCCCCAGTACTTC. Protein product: CASSSRALGPQYF.